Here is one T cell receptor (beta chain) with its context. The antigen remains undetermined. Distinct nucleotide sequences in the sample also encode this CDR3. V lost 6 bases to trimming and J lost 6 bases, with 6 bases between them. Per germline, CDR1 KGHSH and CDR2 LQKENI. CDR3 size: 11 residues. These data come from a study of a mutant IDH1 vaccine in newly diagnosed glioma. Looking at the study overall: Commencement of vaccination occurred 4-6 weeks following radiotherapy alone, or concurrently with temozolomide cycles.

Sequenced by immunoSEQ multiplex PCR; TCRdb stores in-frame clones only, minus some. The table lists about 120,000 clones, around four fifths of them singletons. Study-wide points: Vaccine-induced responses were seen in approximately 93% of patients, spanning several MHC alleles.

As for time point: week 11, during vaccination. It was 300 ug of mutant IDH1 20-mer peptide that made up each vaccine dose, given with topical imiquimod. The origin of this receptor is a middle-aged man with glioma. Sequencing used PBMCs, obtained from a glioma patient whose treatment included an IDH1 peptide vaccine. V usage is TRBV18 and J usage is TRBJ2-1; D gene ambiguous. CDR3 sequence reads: CASSPSNEQFF. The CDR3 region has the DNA TGTGCCAGCTCCCCAAGCAATGAGCAGTTCTTC.